This T cell receptor (beta chain) appears in the sequencing data of a study of naive and memory T cell subsets. This clonotype was recorded at least ten times. Two oligonucleotides, mixed equimolar, formed the beta constant-region primer covering TRBC1 and TRBC2. Ligated cDNA was amplified by four rounds of PCR with nested alpha and beta constant-region primers and SP2. TCRdb reprocessed the UMI-ligation and nested PCR reads via MiXCR and lists one record per CDR3 protein. The data hold roughly 17,000 distinct CDR3 sequences, with roughly 9% observed a single time. Germline CDR1 is MNHNS and CDR2 is SASEGT. V lost 4 bases to trimming and J lost 1 base; unmatched junction nucleotides: 4. This CDR3 contains 15 residues.

The sequence derives from a human donor in good health. The sequenced sample consisted of central memory CD8+ T cells from blood. J is TRBJ1-3 and V is TRBV6-1, with 7 bases aligning to TRBD1. The CDR3 region has the DNA TGTGCCAGCAGTGGAGAACAGGGGTCTGGAAACACCATATATTTT. Its translation: CASSGEQGSGNTIYF.